This T cell receptor beta chain comes out of a study of blood T cells in healthy people across ages (dated by TCRdb to between 2014 and 2017). As for the study more broadly: In model experiments, template switching captured about one uniquely barcoded TCR beta cDNA molecule for every two T cells. Donors were grouped into four age groups: young (average approximately 15 years), middle-aged (around 39), aged (around 60) and long-lived (less than 85). To avoid experimental bias, donors of different ages were randomly spread across the sequencing lanes. Two additional independent replicas of 1 million unique cDNA reads from the same blood draw were analyzed for two donors (one aged 18 to 29 and one aged 80 or older). To track age-related changes in TCR beta repertoire diversity, the study relied on deep sequencing normalized with unique cDNA molecular identifiers. Summary of the overall study and its limitations: Compared with the aged group, the long-lived group had more naive CD4+ T cells, fewer expanded clones and increased TCR diversity, a pattern suggesting age selection. As age increased, observed TCR beta diversity per million T cells dropped in a roughly linear way, and a significant reduction was already evident by age approximately 40. Estimates of total diversity from one million sequenced T cells were regarded as lower bounds and underestimates. The percentage of naive T cells measured by flow cytometry correlated strongly with observed TCR beta diversity. Since profiling was done on bulk unsorted PBMCs, naive and antigen-experienced compartments could not be conclusively compared. Because donor CMV infection status was unknown, age-related changes in expanded clonotypes were potentially confounded.

The library came from 5' RACE. The data were produced on an Illumina HiSeq 2500. The second PCR ran for about 6 to 12 cycles and used a J-beta primer mix along with a sample-barcoded 5' primer. A template-switch 5' adaptor carrying 12 random nucleotides introduced a unique molecular identifier onto each TCR beta cDNA molecule. Each sample yielded at least 3 million CDR3-containing paired-end reads. First-strand cDNA was synthesized from all RNA with the Mint cDNA synthesis kit, primed by a TRBC-specific oligonucleotide. Following uracil-DNA glycosylase treatment, a first 18-cycle PCR with universal primers M1SS and BC2_uni_R was performed on all cDNA. The study's own analysis went as follows. Normalization of each sample was performed by random selection of 1 million high-quality reads, each carrying a distinct molecular identifier. Reads with shared molecular identifiers were discarded instead of being binned into consensus sequences. CDR3 identification, clonotype clustering and error correction used MiTCR with a Q25 quality threshold and the strictest error-elimination algorithm. A nonparametric unseen species model with Euler transformation was used to estimate lower-bound total TCR beta diversity. TCRdb itself trimmed the public reads at Q25 with fastp, ran MiXCR and retained productive beta chains. Rows are combined by CDR3 protein, so each entry shows the most common genes and DNA. These V and J calls originate from TCRdb's pipeline instead of the authors' own analysis. The sample includes 800,000 to 1,000,000 distinct CDR3 sequences, with 48% observed a single time. The ten largest clones add up to roughly 12% of the sample.

This clonotype was seen more than once but under ten times. Its specific antigen is unknown. No base quality values were provided; no much bigger clone lies one nucleotide off. Systemically healthy Caucasian individuals from Russia, roughly 40 in total and aged roughly 6 to 90 years, were included as donors. Roughly 10 milliliters of peripheral blood were collected from each donor into EDTA-treated Vacutainer tubes. Ficoll-Paque density-gradient centrifugation was used to isolate PBMCs, with at least 6 million per sample. Total RNA, at least 5 micrograms per sample, was extracted from PBMCs with Trizol reagent. Naive CD45RAhigh/CD27high T cell percentages were measured by flow cytometry on a PBMC aliquot from every donor. The receptor was isolated from a man aged 25 to 40 in good health. The sequenced sample consisted of blood.

The nucleotide sequence reads as follows: TGTGCCAGCAGCTCCTCAGGGACAGCCTACGAGCAGTACTTC. Its product reads: CASSSSGTAYEQYF. This chain is built from TRBV7-2 and TRBJ2-7, with 7 bases aligning to TRBD1. Sequences SGHTA (CDR1) and FQGNSA (CDR2) are obtained from the germline V gene. The CDR3 goes from the cysteine to the phenylalanine over 14 residues. The CDR3 DNA has 42 bases and is translated from base 1. After removal of 4 bases from V and 2 bases from J, the junction retains 5 bases not matched to a gene.